This is a list of T cell receptor beta chains from one sample in a study of blood T cell repertoires in COVID-19. Profiling relied on immunoSEQ multiplex PCR, and the TCRdb table lists in-frame clones only, not all of them. The sample lists around 230,000 clones; about four fifths were seen once. Sequenced input: peripheral blood. Source of these receptors: an elderly woman with acute or convalescent COVID-19. CDR3s leave out the opening cysteine and the closing phenylalanine or tryptophan.

V	CDR3
TRBV6-5	ASSSGQGTGNYGYT
TRBV30	AWSRGEGSNQPQH
TRBV7-9	ASSSGIEFNYGYT
TRBV30	AWSVRGESGNTIY
TRBV7-7	ASSLVGPGQGTYEQY
TRBV15	ATSRDRQTGERYT
TRBV5-4	ASSLRDRGRLAISSDTQY
TRBV7-9	ASSLAENQPQH
TRBV7-2	ASSLSGGKGQGRMEQF
TRBV5-4	ASSISGGAGKTQY
TRBV7-2	ASSLGTAYNEQF
TRBV9	ASSVGLAGGSLQMDTQY
TRBV19	ASIPQGELYGYT
TRBV11-2	ASSLDPRGWVYEQY
TRBV27	ASRRTGGRETQY
TRBV7-9	ASSLRLAGAQY
TRBV3-1/TRBV3-2	ASSQVGGNGELF
TRBV5-1	ASSLGSHTEAF
TRBV2	ASTVDRDSRGYT
TRBV27	ASSLSVLPGQFHQPQH
TRBV7-9	ASSLGGLNTEAF
TRBV7-9	ASSKSGLATSSYEQY
TRBV29-1	SASIQKGYT
TRBV5-1	ASSPLAGGELF
TRBV10-1	ASSESFGARGPDRPIYSNQPQH
TRBV24-1	ATSESSLGTDTQY
TRBV2	ASTRQVLSSTDTQY
TRBV12-5	ASGPGGLLNYGYT
TRBV2	ASSGLGLTGVTEAF
TRBV5-6	ASSLAGVSTGELF
TRBV6-6	ASTEGLFQYEQY
TRBV2	ASSVVGTGGGETQY
TRBV20-1	SASDTGQGANEKLF
TRBV6-6	ASSRRGPNEQF
TRBV6-5	ASRSGQGREKLF
TRBV5-1	ASSGSGTDYNEQF
TRBV30	AWSVRGGAGANVLT
TRBV2	ASSDYRGFDEQF
TRBV19	ASSRASSGANVLT
TRBV30	AWSSNGANVLT
TRBV5-1	ASSRDRTGYTEAF
TRBV2	ASRVREGTEAF
TRBV9	ASSVAEGASGNTIY
TRBV9	ASSVDPRRVSRQGDSGANVLT
TRBV7-7	ASSLKPQENYGYT
TRBV18	ASSLGQGATEAF
TRBV7-2	ASSKQGADGYT
TRBV5-4	ASSLAGNFNYGYT
TRBV27	ASSFTTGGQTQY
TRBV21-1	ASSRDTLGNTIY
TRBV5-1	ASSSLAGGPSEQF
TRBV28	ASSSTGVRETQY
TRBV16	ASSPRQAARYGYT
TRBV14	ASSQDLQVYEQY
TRBV19	ASSPAGAVETQY
TRBV28	ASSSGQTNTEAF
TRBV29-1	SVEAALGDRVETQY
TRBV23-1	ASTRRTANQPQH